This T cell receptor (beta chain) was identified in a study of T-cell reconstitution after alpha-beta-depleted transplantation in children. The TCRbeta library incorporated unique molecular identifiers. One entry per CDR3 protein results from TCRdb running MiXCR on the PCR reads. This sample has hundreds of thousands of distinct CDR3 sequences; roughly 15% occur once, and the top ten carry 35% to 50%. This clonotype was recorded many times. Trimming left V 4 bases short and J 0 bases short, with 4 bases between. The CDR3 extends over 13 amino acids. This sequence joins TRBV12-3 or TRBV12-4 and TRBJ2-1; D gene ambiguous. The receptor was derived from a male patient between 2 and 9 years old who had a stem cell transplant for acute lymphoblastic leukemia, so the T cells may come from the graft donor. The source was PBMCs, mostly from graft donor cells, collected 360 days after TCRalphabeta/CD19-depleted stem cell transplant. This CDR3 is CASSSSSYNEQFF. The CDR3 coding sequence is TGTGCCAGCAGTTCGAGCTCCTACAATGAGCAGTTCTTC.